This T cell receptor beta chain was identified in a study of CD8 T cells in ankylosing spondylitis (dated by TCRdb to about 2017). As for the study more broadly: The study set out to find disease-linked TCR variants by profiling T cell receptor beta repertoires in ankylosing spondylitis patients and healthy donors. In total, the full study cohort was made up of about 110 healthy donors and 25 to 30 ankylosing spondylitis patients. Samples of peripheral blood were taken, and for ankylosing spondylitis patients, synovial fluid was collected as well.

Counted from cysteine to phenylalanine, this CDR3 has 13 amino acids. The only DNA kept is the CDR3, 39 bases in frame from the first base. Looking up the germline V gene yields CDR1 SQVTM and CDR2 ANQGSEA. Trimming accounts for 3 bases at V and 4 bases at J, while the number of junction bases matched to no gene is 1. Results and caveats for the whole study, not just this receptor: Some TCR beta motif variants had previously been reported in synovial fluid and blood of reactive arthritis patients, which suggested common disease-initiation mechanisms. Blood from ankylosing spondylitis patients appeared to be characterized by a TCR beta motif made up of seven or eight highly homologous amino acid variants. The disease-linked clones had a CD8+ phenotype and were found at relatively low frequencies in peripheral blood. The disease-linked clones were reported as significantly enriched in matched synovial fluid samples from ankylosing spondylitis patients.

This clonotype was seen ten or more times. Its antigen remains unidentified. Base qualities are not at hand, and no much larger clone is one base apart. The sequencing machine was an Illumina HiSeq 2500. TCR beta libraries were prepared by quantitative 5'-RACE with molecular barcodes. The study's processing was this. A new computational method based on a probabilistic model of VDJ rearrangement was used to identify disease-linked TCR variants. TCRdb ran its own pipeline on the public reads, namely fastp trimming at Q25 and MiXCR clone calling, and kept in-frame beta chains. Duplicate CDR3 protein sequences are folded into a single record with the most common DNA and genes. The V and J calls, along with clone size, are taken from TCRdb and not from the paper's own processing. The sample yields 150,000 to 200,000 distinct CDR3 sequences; 9.8% were counted once. The ten largest clones represent around 16% of the sample.

This TCR was recovered from a female donor with ankylosing spondylitis or in good health (not recorded which). Sequencing was carried out using blood, either unsorted or a sorted T cell fraction (not recorded which). The sequence is built from TRBV29-1 and TRBJ2-3; 10 bases in the middle match TRBD1. The sequence in DNA is TGCAGCGTTGACGGGACAGGGGCAGATACGCAGTATTTT. It encodes CSVDGTGADTQYF.